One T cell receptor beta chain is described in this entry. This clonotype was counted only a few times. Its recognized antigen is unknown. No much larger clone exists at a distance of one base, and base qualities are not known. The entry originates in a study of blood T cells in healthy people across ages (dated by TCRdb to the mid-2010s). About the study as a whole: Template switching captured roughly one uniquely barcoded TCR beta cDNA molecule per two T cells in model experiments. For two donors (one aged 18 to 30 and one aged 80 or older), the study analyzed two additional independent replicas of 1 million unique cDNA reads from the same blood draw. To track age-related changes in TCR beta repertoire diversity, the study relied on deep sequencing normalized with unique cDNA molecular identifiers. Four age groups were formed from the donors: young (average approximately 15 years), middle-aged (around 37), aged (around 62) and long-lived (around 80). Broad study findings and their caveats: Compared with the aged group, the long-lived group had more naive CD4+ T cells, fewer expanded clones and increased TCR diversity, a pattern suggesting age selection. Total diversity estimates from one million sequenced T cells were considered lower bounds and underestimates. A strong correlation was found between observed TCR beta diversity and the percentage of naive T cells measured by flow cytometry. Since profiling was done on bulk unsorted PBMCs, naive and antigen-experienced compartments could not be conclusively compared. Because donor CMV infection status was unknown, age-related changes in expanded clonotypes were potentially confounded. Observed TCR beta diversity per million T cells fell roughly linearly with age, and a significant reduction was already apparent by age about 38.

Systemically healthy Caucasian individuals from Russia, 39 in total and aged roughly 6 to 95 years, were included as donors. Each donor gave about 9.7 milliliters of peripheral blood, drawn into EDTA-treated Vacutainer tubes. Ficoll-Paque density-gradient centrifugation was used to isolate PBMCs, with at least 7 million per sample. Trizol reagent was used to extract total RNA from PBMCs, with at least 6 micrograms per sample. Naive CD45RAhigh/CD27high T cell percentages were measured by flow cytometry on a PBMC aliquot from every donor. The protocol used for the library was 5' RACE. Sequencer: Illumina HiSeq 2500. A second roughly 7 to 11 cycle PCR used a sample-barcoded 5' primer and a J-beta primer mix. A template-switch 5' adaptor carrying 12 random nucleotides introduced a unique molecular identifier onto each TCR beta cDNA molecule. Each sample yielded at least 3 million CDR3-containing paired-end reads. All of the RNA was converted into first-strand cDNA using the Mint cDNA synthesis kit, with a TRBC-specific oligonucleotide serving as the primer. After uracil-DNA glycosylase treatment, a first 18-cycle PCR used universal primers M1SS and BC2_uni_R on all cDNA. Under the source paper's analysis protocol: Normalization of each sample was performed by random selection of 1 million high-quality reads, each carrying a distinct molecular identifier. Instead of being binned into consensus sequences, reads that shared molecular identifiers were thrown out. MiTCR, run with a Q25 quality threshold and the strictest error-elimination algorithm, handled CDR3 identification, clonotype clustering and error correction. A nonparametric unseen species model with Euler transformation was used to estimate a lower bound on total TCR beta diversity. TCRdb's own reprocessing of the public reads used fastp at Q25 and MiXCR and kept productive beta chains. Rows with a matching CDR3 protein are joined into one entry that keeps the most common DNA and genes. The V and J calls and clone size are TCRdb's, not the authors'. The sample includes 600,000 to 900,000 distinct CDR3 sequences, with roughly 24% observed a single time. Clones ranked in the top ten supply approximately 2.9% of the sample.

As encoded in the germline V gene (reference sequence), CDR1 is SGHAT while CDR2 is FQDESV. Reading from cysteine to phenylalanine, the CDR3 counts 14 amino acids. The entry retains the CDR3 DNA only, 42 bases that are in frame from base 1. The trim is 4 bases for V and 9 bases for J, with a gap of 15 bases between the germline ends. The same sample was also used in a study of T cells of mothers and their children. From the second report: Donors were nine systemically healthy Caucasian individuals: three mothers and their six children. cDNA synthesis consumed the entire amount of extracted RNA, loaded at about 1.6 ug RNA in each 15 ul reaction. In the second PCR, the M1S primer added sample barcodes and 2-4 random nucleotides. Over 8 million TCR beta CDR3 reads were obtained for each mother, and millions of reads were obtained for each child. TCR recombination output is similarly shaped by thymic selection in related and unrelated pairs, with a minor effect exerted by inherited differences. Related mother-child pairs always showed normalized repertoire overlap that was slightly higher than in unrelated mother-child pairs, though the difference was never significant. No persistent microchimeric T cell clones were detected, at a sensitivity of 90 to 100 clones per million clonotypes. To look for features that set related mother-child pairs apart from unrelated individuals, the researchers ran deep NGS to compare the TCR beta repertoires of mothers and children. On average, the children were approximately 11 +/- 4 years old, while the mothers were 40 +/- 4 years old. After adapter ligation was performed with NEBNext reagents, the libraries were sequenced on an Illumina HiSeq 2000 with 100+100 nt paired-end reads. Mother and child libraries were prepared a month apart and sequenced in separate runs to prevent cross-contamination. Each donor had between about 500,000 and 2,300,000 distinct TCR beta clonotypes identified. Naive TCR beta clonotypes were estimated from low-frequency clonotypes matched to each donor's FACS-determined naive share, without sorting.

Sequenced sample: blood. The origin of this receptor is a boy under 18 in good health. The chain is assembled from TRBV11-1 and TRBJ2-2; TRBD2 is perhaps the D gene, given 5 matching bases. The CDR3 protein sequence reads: CASSSVPGIWELFF. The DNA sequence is TGTGCCAGCAGCTCTGTGCCCGGGATCTGGGAGCTGTTTTTT.